This entry concerns a single T cell receptor beta chain. Germline CDR1 GTSNPN, CDR2 SVGIG (reference sequence). The V gene lost 5 bases and the J gene lost 3 bases, with 11 bases spanning the gap. CDR3 length: 13 residues. The sample belongs to a study of blood T cell repertoires in COVID-19. Across the study: Sources were T cells, B-cell-depleted T cells, or PBMCs; the material itself was cDNA or gDNA.

The data were produced by immunoSEQ multiplex PCR, yet TCRdb's version contains in-frame clones alone and is incomplete. The sample records roughly 200,000 clones, 85% being singletons. The chain joins TRBV30 to TRBJ1-5; no reliable D call. Source material: PBMCs or T cells enriched from blood (not recorded which). The clonotype was recovered from a man aged 35-49 years who had recovered from COVID-19. CDR3 protein: CAWGRQPNQPQHF. Here the CDR3 DNA reads TGTGCCTGGGGGCGGCAACCCAATCAGCCCCAGCATTTT.